Shown below are 17 T cell receptor beta chains from a single sample sequenced in a study of neurological immune-mediated disorders (dated by TCRdb to between 2017 and 2020). Library preparation employed 5' RACE. The reads were generated on an Illumina HiSeq 2500. TCRdb trimmed the raw reads at Q25, called clones with MiXCR and kept productive beta chains. Identical CDR3 protein sequences are pooled into one entry, listed with their most common genes and DNA. The sample table holds 30,000 to 40,000 distinct CDR3 sequences, of which approximately 4.2% were seen once. The top ten clonotypes cover roughly 2% of the sample. The sample taken for sequencing was PBMCs. The receptors come from a man aged 25 to 40 with multiple sclerosis.

This clonotype was seen ten or more times. V usage is TRBV12-3 or TRBV12-4 and J usage is TRBJ1-3; unclear D gene. V lost 4 bases to trimming and J lost 1 base, with 8 bases between them. The length of the CDR3 is 14 residues. Written as DNA, the CDR3 is TGTGCCAGCAGTTCTCGGGGTTCTGGAAACACCATATATTTT. Translated, it gives CASSSRGSGNTIYF.

This clonotype was counted at least ten times. V and J are TRBV10-3 and TRBJ2-5; D might be TRBD1 (5 bases). Germline lookup yields CDR1 ENHRY and CDR2 SYGVKD. Trimming took 4 bases from V and 0 from J, leaving 6 bases between them. The CDR3 totals 13 residues. The CDR3 nucleotides are TGTGCCATCAGTGCAGGGTACCAAGAGACCCAGTACTTC. Amino acid sequence: CAISAGYQETQYF.

This clonotype was counted ten times or more. The chain recombines TRBV11-3 with TRBJ1-1, with D perhaps TRBD1 (6 bases). CDR3 length: 16 residues. The germline CDR1 and CDR2 sequences are SGHNT and YENEEA. Trimming left V 5 bases short and J 1 base short, with 17 bases between. The CDR3 is CASSPHLGAGNTEAFF. CDR3 in DNA: TGTGCCAGCAGCCCCCATCTGGGGGCGGGGAACACTGAAGCTTTCTTT. Filled out from reference TRBV11-3 and TRBJ1-1, the complete variable domain reads EAGVVQSPRYKIIEKKQPVAFWCNPISGHNTLYWYLQNLGQGPELLIRYENEEAVDDSQLPKDRFSAERLKGVDSTLKIQPAELGDSAVYLCASSPHLGAGNTEAFFGQGTRLTVV.

This clonotype has a count of ten or more. The chain carries TRBV28 and TRBJ1-1; D is ambiguous. This CDR3 spans 11 amino acids. V dropped 6 bases and J dropped 0 bases, with 2 bases sitting between them. The V gene's germline CDR1 is MDHEN and CDR2 SYDVKM. The CDR3 DNA sequence: TGTGCCAGCAGGGTGAACACTGAAGCTTTCTTT. Its protein product is CASRVNTEAFF.

This clonotype was recorded many times. This chain joins TRBV29-1 and TRBJ2-1; D is unclear. CDR1 SQVTM and CDR2 ANQGSEA come from the germline V gene. The CDR3 has 13 residues. Trimming cost V 5 bases and J 8 bases, with 16 bases left between them. The CDR3 sequence: CSVQFLSEHEQFF. The DNA of the CDR3 is TGCAGCGTTCAGTTCTTATCGGAACATGAGCAGTTCTTC.

This clonotype rates as medium-sized. This chain links TRBV20-1 with TRBJ2-5, with D unclear. V dropped 4 bases and J dropped 5 bases, with 11 bases sitting between them. The length of the CDR3 is 12 residues. Per germline, CDR1 DFQATT and CDR2 SNEGSKA (reference sequence). CDR3 region: CSATDAAETQYF. The CDR3 region has the DNA TGCAGTGCTACGGACGCGGCGGAGACCCAGTACTTC.

Ten or more counts support this clonotype. The chain carries TRBV5-1 and TRBJ2-3; 7 bases line up with TRBD2. Germline lookup yields CDR1 SGHRS and CDR2 YFSETQ. Trimming at V came to 0 bases and at J to 3 bases, leaving 7 bases not matched to a gene. The CDR3 covers 16 residues. CDR3 DNA sequence: TGCGCCAGCAGCTTGGGGCTAGCGGTTGGTACAGATACGCAGTATTTT. Protein product: CASSLGLAVGTDTQYF.

The table lists this clonotype with many counts. The chain uses TRBV7-9 and TRBJ1-1, with D unclear. This CDR3 spans 14 amino acids. The germline CDR1 and CDR2 sequences are SEHNR and FQNEAQ (reference sequence). Trimming left V 5 bases short and J 0 bases short, with 10 bases between. The chain's CDR3 is CASSPYIVNTEAFF. The CDR3 coding sequence is TGTGCCAGCAGCCCATATATCGTGAACACTGAAGCTTTCTTT.

The chain is built from TRBV27 and TRBJ1-2, with TRBD1 identical over 7 bases. J gave up 6 bases and V 5 bases, and 6 bases lay outside the gene matches. CDR1 and CDR2 (germline): MNHEY, SMNVEV (reference sequence). The CDR3 loop spans 13 amino acids. The CDR3 spells CASSPDRVHGYTF. CDR3 nucleotides: TGTGCCAGCAGTCCAGACAGGGTACATGGCTACACCTTC.

There are many counts of this clonotype. This sequence joins TRBV25-1 and TRBJ1-5, with D uncertain. Trimming took 1 base from V and 0 from J, leaving 7 bases between them. Germline V CDR1 and CDR2: MGHDK, SYGVNS. There are 15 residues in the CDR3. The CDR3 here is CASSELVGSNQPQHF. CDR3 coding DNA: TGTGCCAGCAGTGAATTGGTCGGTAGCAATCAGCCCCAGCATTTT.

This clonotype appeared many times. The V call is TRBV20-1, the J call TRBJ2-1, with 12 bases lining up with TRBD2. V lost 3 bases and J lost 6; bases outside the gene matches: 18. The CDR3 contains 19 residues. The germline CDR1 and CDR2 sequences are DFQATT and SNEGSKA (reference sequence). The CDR3 is CSASPLLAGGPATFNEQFF. As DNA, the CDR3 is TGCAGTGCTAGCCCGTTGCTAGCGGGGGGGCCCGCAACCTTCAATGAGCAGTTCTTC.

In this sample, this clonotype turned up many times. The chain links TRBV20-1 to TRBJ2-1; D unclear. The V end was cut by 3 bases, the J end by 6 bases, with 12 bases between. The length of the CDR3 is 13 residues. Per the germline V gene, CDR1 is DFQATT and CDR2 is SNEGSKA (reference sequence). The CDR3 DNA sequence: TGCAGTGCTAGGAGACGGAATGTCAATGAGCAGTTCTTC. It encodes CSARRRNVNEQFF.

This clonotype was found many times. This rearrangement joins TRBV5-1 to TRBJ2-7; either TRBD1 or TRBD2 may supply D (5 bases each). Between the trimmed V and J ends, which lost 3 bases and 4 bases, there was a span of 11 bases. Germline V lookup: CDR1 SGHRS, CDR2 YFSETQ. The CDR3 has 13 residues. This chain's CDR3 is CASSSEGQYEQYF. The CDR3 DNA sequence: TGCGCCAGCAGCTCCGAGGGGCAGTACGAGCAGTACTTC. Complete variable domain (other parts from reference TRBV5-1 and TRBJ2-7): KAGVTQTPRYLIKTRGQQVTLSCSPISGHRSVSWYQQTPGQGLQFLFEYFSETQRNKGNFPGRFSGRQFSNSRSEMNVSTLELGDSALYLCASSSEGQYEQYFGPGTRLTVT.

This clonotype was seen repeatedly, ten times or more. The chain uses TRBV4-3 and TRBJ1-1; 9 nucleotides align to TRBD1. CDR1 LGHNA and CDR2 YSLEER come from the germline V gene. With V trimmed by 4 bases and J by 2 bases, 8 bases remained unmatched. The CDR3 runs to 16 residues. CDR3 in amino acids: CASSPGTGMGNTEAFF. The CDR3 DNA is TGCGCCAGCAGCCCCGGGACAGGGATGGGTAACACTGAAGCTTTCTTT.

In this sample, this clonotype turned up many times. The rearrangement links TRBV20-1 to TRBJ2-1, with TRBD1 identical over 9 bases. The CDR3 runs 13 residues. Germline V gives CDR1 DFQATT, CDR2 SNEGSKA (reference sequence). The trim removed 8 bases at V and 8 bases at J, leaving 10 bases unmatched. The chain's CDR3 is CSPPGQGGDEQFF. CDR3 nucleotide sequence: TGCAGTCCCCCGGGACAGGGTGGAGATGAGCAGTTCTTC.

Many counts were recorded for this clonotype. The chain uses TRBV12-3 or TRBV12-4 and TRBJ2-1, with D perhaps TRBD1 (6 bases). Trimming took off 9 bases at V and 0 bases at J, with 9 bases between the two ends. CDR3 length equals 13 residues. The CDR3 DNA reads as TGTGCCAGTACAGGGAGCTCCTACAATGAGCAGTTCTTC. Translating gives CASTGSSYNEQFF.

The table lists this clonotype with many counts. The chain employs TRBV9 and TRBJ1-2; D unresolved. CDR3 length: 14 residues. The germline V and J ends were trimmed by 2 bases and 4 bases, with 12 bases remaining between them. CDR1 and CDR2 from the germline V gene are SGDLS and YYNGEE. The CDR3 region is CASSVNSGFYGYTF. CDR3 DNA: TGTGCCAGCAGCGTTAACTCCGGATTCTATGGCTACACCTTC.